These 5 T cell receptor beta chains were all obtained from the same sample, sequenced in a study of blood T cells in healthy people across ages. Alongside a J-beta primer mix, a sample-barcoded 5' primer served in a second PCR lasting roughly 6 to 11 cycles. MiXCR, applied by TCRdb to the 5' RACE reads, yields one record per CDR3 protein. The sample has over a million distinct CDR3 sequences; under 45% are singletons. What was sequenced was blood. The receptors come from a woman aged 55-69 years in good health.

This clonotype showed up just once. The rearrangement joins TRBV6-1 to TRBJ2-1; D gene ambiguous. The V end lost 6 bases, the J end lost 0 bases, and 33 bases lay between the germline ends. Germline V gene sequence: CDR1 MNHNS, CDR2 SASEGT. The CDR3 is made up of 22 amino acids. The chain's CDR3 is CASRRWLEAFRQDSSSYNEQFF. The CDR3 nucleotides are TGTGCCAGCAGACGCTGGTTGGAAGCTTTTCGCCAAGATTCAAGCTCCTACAATGAGCAGTTCTTC.

This chain connects TRBV28 to TRBJ1-2; TRBD1 might be the D (5 bases). Looked up from germline, CDR1 is MDHEN and CDR2 is SYDVKM. The CDR3 is 14 amino acids. Trimming pared 2 bases from V and 3 bases from J, leaving 10 bases between. The CDR3 nucleotides read TGTGCCAGCAGTTTAAGGGGTGACGACTATGGCTACACCTTC. Its protein is CASSLRGDDYGYTF.

This sequence joins TRBV11-2 and TRBJ2-6, with D hard to call. V was trimmed by 1 base and J by 0 bases, leaving 10 bases between them. CDR3 length equals 17 residues. Germline V gives CDR1 SGHAT, CDR2 FQNNGV. CDR3 DNA: TGTGCCAGCAGCTTAGCAGGACGCTACTCTGGGGCCAACGTCCTGACTTTC. Its protein product is CASSLAGRYSGANVLTF.

This clonotype was detected ten times or more. This chain uses TRBV7-2 with TRBJ2-1; D is perhaps TRBD1 (6 bases). The CDR3 consists of 15 residues. Trimming took off 1 base at V and 1 base at J, with 8 bases between the two ends. CDR1 and CDR2 (germline): SGHTA, FQGNSA. In DNA, the CDR3 is TGTGCCAGCAGCTTAGTCACAGGGTCCTACAATGAGCAGTTCTTC. Translated, it gives CASSLVTGSYNEQFF.

This clonotype showed up just a few times. The J gene is TRBJ2-7, the V gene TRBV6-6, with D uncertain. Germline CDR1 and CDR2: MNHNY and SVGAGI (reference sequence). The CDR3 spans 13 residues. Trimming took off 0 bases at V and 4 bases at J, with 7 bases between the two ends. As DNA, the CDR3 is TGTGCCAGCAGTTACTCGAGCCAATACGAGCAGTACTTC. The encoded protein is CASSYSSQYEQYF.